What follows describes a single TCR beta chain. Its antigen is undetermined. This specimen belongs to a study of memory CD4+ T cells and cytomegalovirus serostatus. The study, taken as a whole, reports: Each of approximately 73 CMV-associated TCRbeta sequences occurred in one to five individuals.

Method: immunoSEQ multiplex PCR; TCRdb's copy keeps in-frame clones and lacks some. The sample lists tens of thousands of clones, around 76% occurring once. The sort gate was single viable CD3+CD4+CD8-CD45RO+ cells for memory CD4+ T cells. V was pared by 2 bases and J by 1 base, with 8 bases of the junction left unmatched. Germline V CDR1 and CDR2: SGHRS, YFSETQ. This CDR3 spans 17 amino acids. This clonotype was sampled from an adult in good health and CMV-seronegative. Sequenced input: memory CD4+ T cells from blood. This chain joins TRBV5-1 and TRBJ1-2; the match to TRBD1 covers 10 bases. CDR3 region: CASSFGQGVLLNYGYTF. As DNA, the CDR3 is TGCGCCAGCAGCTTCGGACAGGGGGTCCTCCTTAACTATGGCTACACCTTC.